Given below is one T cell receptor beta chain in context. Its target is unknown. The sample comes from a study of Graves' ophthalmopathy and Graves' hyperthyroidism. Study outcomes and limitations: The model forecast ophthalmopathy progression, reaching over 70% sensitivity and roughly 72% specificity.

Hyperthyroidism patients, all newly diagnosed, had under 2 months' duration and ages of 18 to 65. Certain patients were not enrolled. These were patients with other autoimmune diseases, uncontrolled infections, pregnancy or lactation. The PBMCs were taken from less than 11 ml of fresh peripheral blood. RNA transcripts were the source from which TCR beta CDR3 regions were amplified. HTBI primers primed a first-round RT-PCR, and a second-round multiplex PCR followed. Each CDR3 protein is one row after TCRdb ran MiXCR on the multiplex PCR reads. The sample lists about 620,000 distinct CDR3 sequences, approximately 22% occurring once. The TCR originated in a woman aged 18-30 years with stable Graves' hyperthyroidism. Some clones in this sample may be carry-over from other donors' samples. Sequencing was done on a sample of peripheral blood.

The CDR3 DNA is TGTGCCAGCAGCCCCGCTTCCCCTCGCCAGGCGGGAGCTGAAGCTTTCTTT. This translates into CASSPASPRQAGAEAFF. This rearrangement joins TRBV6-4 to TRBJ1-1; D remains ambiguous. Trimming stripped 6 bases from V and 6 bases from J, with 26 bases between. Looked up from germline, CDR1 is MRHNA and CDR2 is SNTAGT. The CDR3 consists of 17 residues.